These 17 T cell receptor beta chains were sequenced from one sample in a study of T cell clones after liver transplantation. Here immunoSEQ multiplex PCR was the method, and the copy in TCRdb shows in-frame clones only, minus some. The data show around 100,000 clones, with more than 75% seen just once and about 0.89% held by the top ten. The material was CD4+ T cells from blood, obtained before liver transplant. Every receptor here comes from a human donor who received a liver transplant.

The chain couples TRBV11-2 to TRBJ2-3; D uncertain. This CDR3 has 15 amino acids. V gave up 5 bases and J gave up 2 bases, with 14 bases separating them. Per the germline V gene, CDR1 is SGHAT and CDR2 is FQNNGV. The CDR3 DNA follows: TGTGCCAGCAGCAGGCTTGCAGCCCTCACAGATACGCAGTATTTT. It yields the protein CASSRLAALTDTQYF. The full variable domain, with the rest looked up from reference TRBV11-2 and TRBJ2-3, is EAGVAQSPRYKIIEKRQSVAFWCNPISGHATLYWYQQILGQGPKLLIQFQNNGVVDDSQLPKDRFSAERLKGVDSTLKIQPAKLEDSAVYLCASSRLAALTDTQYFGPGTRLTVL.

The genes are TRBV5-1 and TRBJ1-4, with TRBD1 as a possible D gene (5 bases). V lost 1 base and J lost 5, with 15 bases in between. The CDR3 spans 16 residues. Germline loops: CDR1 SGHRS, CDR2 YFSETQ. CDR3 sequence (DNA): TGCGCCAGCAGCTTGATTGTAGGGGCTCGGAATGAAAAACTGTTTTTT. It is translated as CASSLIVGARNEKLFF.

The chain uses TRBV4-1 and TRBJ1-2; D is possibly TRBD1 (6 bases). Germline V gives CDR1 MGHRA, CDR2 YSYEKL. Trimming shortened V by 3 bases and J by 4 bases, and 18 bases separated the two germline ends. CDR3 length: 16 amino acids. The CDR3 bases are TGCGCCAGCAGCCAGCCCCTGGACAGAGTTCTCTATGGCTACACCTTC. Its protein is CASSQPLDRVLYGYTF.

The chain is built from TRBV28 and TRBJ2-7; TRBD1 matches 7 bases. CDR1 and CDR2 (germline): MDHEN, SYDVKM. V shed 8 bases and J 2 bases; nucleotides not matched to a gene: 9. CDR3 size: 14 residues. In DNA, the CDR3 is TGTGCCAGCGTCCCGACAGGGTCAACCTACGAGCAGTACTTC. Protein product: CASVPTGSTYEQYF.

The chain recombines TRBV6-1 with TRBJ1-2; TRBD1 agrees at 8 bases. V shed 2 bases, J shed 7 bases, and the junction held 6 bases outside the gene matches. This CDR3 is built from 14 residues. Per germline, CDR1 MNHNS and CDR2 SASEGT. The CDR3 loop reads CASSELTGGRGYTF. The CDR3 region has the DNA TGTGCCAGCAGTGAATTAACAGGGGGACGTGGCTACACCTTC.

J is TRBJ1-5 and V is TRBV9; the match to TRBD1 covers 7 bases. The trim removed 0 bases at V and 5 bases at J, leaving 5 bases unmatched. The CDR3 runs 15 residues. CDR1 is SGDLS, CDR2 YYNGEE, per germline. CDR3 sequence reads: CASSVGDSLYQPQHF. The CDR3 coding sequence is TGTGCCAGCAGCGTAGGGGACAGCCTTTATCAGCCCCAGCATTTT.

This clone showed up just a few times. This chain uses TRBV7-2 with TRBJ1-2; 10 bases line up with TRBD1. The V gene's germline CDR1 is SGHTA and CDR2 FQGNSA. There are 13 residues in the CDR3. V was pared by 5 bases and J by 8 bases, with 5 bases of the junction left unmatched. CDR3: CASSIDRGQGYTF. CDR3 bases: TGTGCCAGCAGCATAGACAGGGGGCAAGGCTACACCTTC.

V usage is TRBV5-4 and J usage is TRBJ2-4; D perhaps matches TRBD2 (5 bases). Trimming took 3 bases from V and 0 from J, leaving 13 bases between them. CDR3 size: 16 residues. Germline CDR1 SGHNT, CDR2 YYREEE (reference sequence). The chain's CDR3 is CASSSRRDLAKNIQYF. CDR3 in DNA: TGTGCCAGCAGCTCCAGACGGGATCTAGCCAAAAACATTCAGTACTTC.

The chain links TRBV11-1 to TRBJ2-2; tentatively, D is TRBD1 (5 bases). Germline lookup yields CDR1 SGHAT and CDR2 FQDESV (reference sequence). CDR3 length: 17 residues. Trimming shortened V by 3 bases and J by 1 base, and 15 bases separated the two germline ends. The CDR3 region is CASSFSVGPQNTGELFF. Written as DNA, the CDR3 is TGTGCCAGCAGCTTTAGTGTGGGGCCCCAGAACACCGGGGAGCTGTTTTTT.

The chain uses TRBV25-1 and TRBJ1-2; D ambiguous. The CDR3 has 12 residues. In germline, CDR1 is MGHDK, CDR2 SYGVNS. V was cut by 7 bases and J by 4 bases, with 10 bases left in between. The CDR3 here is CASTGPLYGYTF. In DNA, the CDR3 is TGTGCCAGCACGGGCCCTCTCTATGGCTACACCTTC.

The chain uses TRBV28 and TRBJ2-1; D may correspond to TRBD1 or TRBD2 (7 bases each). The CDR3 loop spans 15 amino acids. The germline V gene encodes CDR1 MDHEN and CDR2 SYDVKM. Between the trimmed V and J ends, which lost 5 bases and 7 bases, there was a span of 18 bases. CDR3 residues: CASSGGGQKGNEQFF. The CDR3 DNA reads as TGTGCCAGCAGTGGGGGGGGACAGAAGGGAAATGAGCAGTTCTTC.

As concerns this clone: The sample contains more than one DNA sequence encoding this CDR3. The V gene is TRBV5-1, the J gene TRBJ1-3; D remains ambiguous. The CDR3 is 14 residues long. V was clipped by 4 bases and J by 0 bases, with 8 bases between them. The germline V gene encodes CDR1 SGHRS and CDR2 YFSETQ. CDR3 sequence reads: CASSPGGSGNTIYF. CDR3 coding DNA: TGCGCCAGCAGCCCAGGTGGCTCTGGAAACACCATATATTTT.

This clone was counted ten times or more. This chain uses TRBV6-5 with TRBJ1-1; D might be TRBD1 (5 bases). The V and J ends lost 8 bases and 0 bases respectively, with 16 bases between them. This CDR3 contains 15 residues. Looked up from germline, CDR1 is MNHEY and CDR2 is SVGAGI. CDR3 loop: CASSLGGGVNTEAFF. For the CDR3, the DNA is TGTGCCAGCTCCCTCGGCGGGGGAGTGAACACTGAAGCTTTCTTT.

This chain connects TRBV11-2 to TRBJ2-7; no firm D call. This CDR3 contains 15 residues. Germline assignment: CDR1 SGHAT and CDR2 FQNNGV. The V end was cut by 4 bases, the J end by 0 bases, with 13 bases between. CDR3 sequence: CASSSRGFSSYEQYF. For the CDR3, the DNA is TGTGCCAGCAGCTCCCGTGGGTTCAGCTCCTACGAGCAGTACTTC.

The chain couples TRBV7-3 to TRBJ2-7; D might be TRBD1 (5 bases). Per germline, CDR1 SGHTA and CDR2 FQGTGA. The CDR3 spans 12 residues. V lost 2 bases and J lost 7, with 9 bases in between. Written as DNA, the CDR3 is TGTGCCAGCAGCTTAGGATCAGGGGAGCAGTACTTC. Translated, it gives CASSLGSGEQYF.

This clone is a singleton in its sample. This chain links TRBV5-8 with TRBJ1-5, with D uncertain. This CDR3 comprises 14 residues. Per the germline V gene, CDR1 is SGHTS and CDR2 is YDEGEE. Trimming took 6 bases from V and 1 from J, leaving 11 bases between them. CDR3 loop: CASIPPWSNQPQHF. CDR3 nucleotide sequence: TGTGCCAGCATTCCCCCCTGGAGCAATCAGCCCCAGCATTTT. Full variable domain (outside the CDR3, taken from reference TRBV5-8 and TRBJ1-5): EAGVTQSPTHLIKTRGQQATLRCSPISGHTSVYWYQQALGLGLQFLLWYDEGEERNRGNFPPRFSGRQFPNYSSELNVNALELEDSALYLCASIPPWSNQPQHFGDGTRLSIL.

This chain links TRBV12-5 with TRBJ2-1; TRBD2 matches 11 bases. The V gene end was trimmed by 4 bases and the J gene end by 9 bases; junction bases not matched to a gene: 11. The CDR3 sequence is 16 residues long. Germline V gene lookup returns CDR1 LGHNT and CDR2 FRNRAP. CDR3 DNA sequence: TGTGCTAGTGGTTCCATCTTAGCGGGGGGGCGCGGTGAGCAGTTCTTC. Its protein product is CASGSILAGGRGEQFF.